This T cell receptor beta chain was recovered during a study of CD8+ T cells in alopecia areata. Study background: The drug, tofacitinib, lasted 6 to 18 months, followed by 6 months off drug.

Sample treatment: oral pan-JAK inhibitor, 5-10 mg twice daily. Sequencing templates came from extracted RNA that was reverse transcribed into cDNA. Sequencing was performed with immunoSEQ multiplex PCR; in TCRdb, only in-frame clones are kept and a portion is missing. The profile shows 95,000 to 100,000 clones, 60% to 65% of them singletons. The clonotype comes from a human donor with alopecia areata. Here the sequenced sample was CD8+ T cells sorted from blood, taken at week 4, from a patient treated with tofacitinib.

CDR3 DNA sequence: TGCGCCAGCAGCTTGGAGGGACGAACCTACGAGCAGTACTTC. It encodes CASSLEGRTYEQYF. This chain links TRBV5-1 with TRBJ2-7; D tentatively reads TRBD1 or TRBD2 (5 bases each). Trimming removed 0 bases from V and 2 bases from J, with 9 bases in between. This CDR3 contains 14 residues. Germline-derived CDR1 and CDR2 are SGHRS and YFSETQ.